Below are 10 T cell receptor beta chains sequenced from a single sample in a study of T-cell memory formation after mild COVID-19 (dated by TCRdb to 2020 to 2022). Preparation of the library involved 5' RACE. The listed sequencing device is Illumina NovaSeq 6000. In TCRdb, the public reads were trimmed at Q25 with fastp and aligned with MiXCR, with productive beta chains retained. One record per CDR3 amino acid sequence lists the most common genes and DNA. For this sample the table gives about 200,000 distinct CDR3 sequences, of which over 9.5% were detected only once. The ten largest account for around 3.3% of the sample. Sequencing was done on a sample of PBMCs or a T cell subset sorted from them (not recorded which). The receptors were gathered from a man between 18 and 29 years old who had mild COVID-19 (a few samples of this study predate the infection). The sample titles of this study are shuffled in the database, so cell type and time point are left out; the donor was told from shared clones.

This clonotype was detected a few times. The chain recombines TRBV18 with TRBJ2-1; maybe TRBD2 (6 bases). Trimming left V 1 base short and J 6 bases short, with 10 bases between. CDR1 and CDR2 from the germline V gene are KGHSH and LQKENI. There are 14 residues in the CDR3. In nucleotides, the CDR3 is TGTGCCAGCTCACCACGAGCGGGCCCCAATGAGCAGTTCTTC. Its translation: CASSPRAGPNEQFF.

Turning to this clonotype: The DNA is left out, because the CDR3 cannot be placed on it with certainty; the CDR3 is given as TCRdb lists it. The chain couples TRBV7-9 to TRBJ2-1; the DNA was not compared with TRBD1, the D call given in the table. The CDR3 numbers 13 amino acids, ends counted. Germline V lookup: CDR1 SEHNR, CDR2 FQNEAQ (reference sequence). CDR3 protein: CASSRAGRNEQFF.

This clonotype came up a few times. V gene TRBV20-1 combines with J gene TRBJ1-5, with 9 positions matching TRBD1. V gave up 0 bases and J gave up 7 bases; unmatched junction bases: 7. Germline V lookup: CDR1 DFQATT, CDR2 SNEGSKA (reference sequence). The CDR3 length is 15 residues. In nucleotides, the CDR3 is TGCAGTGCTAGAGATCTTGACAGGGGGGGACAGCCCCAGCATTTT. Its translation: CSARDLDRGGQPQHF.

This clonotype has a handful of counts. The DNA of the CDR3 is TGTGCCAGCAGCTTAATGGAAGATACGCAGTATTTT. This codes for CASSLMEDTQYF. The chain combines TRBV7-9 with TRBJ2-3; D gene ambiguous. The CDR3 extends over 12 amino acids. V was pared by 2 bases and J by 5 bases, with 5 bases between. Germline CDR1 is SEHNR and CDR2 is FQNEAQ (reference sequence).

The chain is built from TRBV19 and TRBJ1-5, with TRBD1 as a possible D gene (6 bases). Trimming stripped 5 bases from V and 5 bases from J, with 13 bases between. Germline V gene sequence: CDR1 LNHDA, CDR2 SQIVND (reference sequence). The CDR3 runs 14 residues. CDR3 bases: TGTGCCAGTAGTTGGCAGGGGACGGATCAGCCCCAGCATTTT. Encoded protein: CASSWQGTDQPQHF.

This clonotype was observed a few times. DNA of the CDR3: TGTGCCAGCAGCCCCGGGACTAGATACGAGCAGTACGTC. Translated, it gives CASSPGTRYEQYV. The V and J genes are TRBV7-2 and TRBJ2-7; TRBD2 aligns across 8 bases. In germline, CDR1 is SGHTA, CDR2 FQGNSA. The ends lost 5 bases at V and 4 bases at J; junction bases unmatched: 4. This CDR3 spans 13 amino acids.

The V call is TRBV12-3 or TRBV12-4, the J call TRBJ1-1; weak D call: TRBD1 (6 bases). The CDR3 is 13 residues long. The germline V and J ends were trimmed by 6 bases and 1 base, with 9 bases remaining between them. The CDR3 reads CASSRGGNTEAFF. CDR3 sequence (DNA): TGTGCCAGCAGCCGAGGGGGGAACACTGAAGCTTTCTTT.

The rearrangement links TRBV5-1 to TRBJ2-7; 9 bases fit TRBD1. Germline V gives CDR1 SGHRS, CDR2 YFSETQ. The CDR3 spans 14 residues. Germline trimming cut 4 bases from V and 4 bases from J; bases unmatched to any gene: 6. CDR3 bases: TGCGCCAGCAGCGTTACAGGGGGCAGGTACGAGCAGTACTTC. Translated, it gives CASSVTGGRYEQYF.

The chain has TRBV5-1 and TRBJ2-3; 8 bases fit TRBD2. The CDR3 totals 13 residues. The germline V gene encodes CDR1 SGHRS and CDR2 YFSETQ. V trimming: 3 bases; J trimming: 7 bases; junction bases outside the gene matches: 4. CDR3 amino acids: CASSSAGGNTQYF. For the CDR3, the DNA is TGCGCCAGCAGCTCGGCGGGGGGTAATACGCAGTATTTT.

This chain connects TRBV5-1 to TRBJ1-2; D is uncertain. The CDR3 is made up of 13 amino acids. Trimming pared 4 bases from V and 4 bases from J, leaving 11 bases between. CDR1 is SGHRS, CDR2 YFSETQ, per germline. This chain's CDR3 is CASSVDGVYGYTF. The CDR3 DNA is TGCGCCAGCAGCGTGGACGGGGTCTATGGCTACACCTTC. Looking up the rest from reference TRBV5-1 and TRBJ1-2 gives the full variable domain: KAGVTQTPRYLIKTRGQQVTLSCSPISGHRSVSWYQQTPGQGLQFLFEYFSETQRNKGNFPGRFSGRQFSNSRSEMNVSTLELGDSALYLCASSVDGVYGYTFGSGTRLTVV.